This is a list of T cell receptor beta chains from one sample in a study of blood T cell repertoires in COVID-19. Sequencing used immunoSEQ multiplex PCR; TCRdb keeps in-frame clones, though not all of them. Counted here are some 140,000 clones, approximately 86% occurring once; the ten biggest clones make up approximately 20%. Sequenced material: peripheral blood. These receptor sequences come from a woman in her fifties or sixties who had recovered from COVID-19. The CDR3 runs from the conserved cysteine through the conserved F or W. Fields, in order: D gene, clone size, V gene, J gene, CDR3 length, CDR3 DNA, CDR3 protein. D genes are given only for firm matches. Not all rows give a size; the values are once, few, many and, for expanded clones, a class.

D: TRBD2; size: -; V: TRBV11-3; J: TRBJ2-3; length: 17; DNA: TGTGCCAGCAGCTCGGGACTAGCGGGAGGGTTCACAGATACGCAGTATTTT; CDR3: CASSSGLAGGFTDTQYF
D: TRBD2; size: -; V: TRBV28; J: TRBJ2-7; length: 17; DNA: TGTGCCAGCAGGGGGACTAGCGGGAGTAGGAGAGGCTACGAGCAGTACTTC; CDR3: CASRGTSGSRRGYEQYF
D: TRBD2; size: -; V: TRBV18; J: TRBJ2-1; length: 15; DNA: TGTGCCAGCTCCCGCGGGACTACCCAATACACTGAGCAGTTCTTC; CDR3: CASSRGTTQYTEQFF
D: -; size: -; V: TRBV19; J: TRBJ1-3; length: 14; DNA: TGTGCCAGTAGATCAGGGGCGCGTCCGAACACCATATATTTT; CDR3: CASRSGARPNTIYF
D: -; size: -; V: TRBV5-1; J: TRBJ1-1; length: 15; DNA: TGCGCCAGCAGCTTGGCGGGTAGTGGGAACACTGAAGCTTTCTTT; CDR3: CASSLAGSGNTEAFF
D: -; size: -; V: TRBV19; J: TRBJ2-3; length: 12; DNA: TGTGCCACCAGTCCGGACTCCGATACGCAGTATTTT; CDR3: CATSPDSDTQYF
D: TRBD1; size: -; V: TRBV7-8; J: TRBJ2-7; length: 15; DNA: TGTGCCAGCAGCGTATCCCCGGGACAGGGGGCGAAACTGTACTTC; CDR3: CASSVSPGQGAKLYF
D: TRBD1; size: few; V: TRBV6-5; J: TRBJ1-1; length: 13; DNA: TGTGCCAGCAGGACAGGGGTTTACACTGAAGCTTTCTTT; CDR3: CASRTGVYTEAFF
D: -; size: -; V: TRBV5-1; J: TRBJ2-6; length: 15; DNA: TGCGCCAGCAGCTCGGGAAACTCTGGGGCCAACGTCCTGACTTTC; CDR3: CASSSGNSGANVLTF
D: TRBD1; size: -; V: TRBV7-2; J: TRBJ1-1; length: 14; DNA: TGTGCCAGCAGTCAATCGACAGGGTACACTGAAGCTTTCTTT; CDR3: CASSQSTGYTEAFF
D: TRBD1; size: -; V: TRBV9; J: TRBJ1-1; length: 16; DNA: TGTGCCAGCAGCCCCGGGACAGGGGACACGAACACTGAAGCTTTCTTT; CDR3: CASSPGTGDTNTEAFF
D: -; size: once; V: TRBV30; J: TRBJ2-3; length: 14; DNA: TGTGCCTGGAGTGTGGGCAGTAGCACAGATACGCAGTATTTT; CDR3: CAWSVGSSTDTQYF
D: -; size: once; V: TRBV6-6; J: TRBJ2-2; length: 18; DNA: TGTGCCAGCAGTCCACCCCTCCTAAGGGGGTACCACACCGGGGAGCTGTTTTTT; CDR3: CASSPPLLRGYHTGELFF
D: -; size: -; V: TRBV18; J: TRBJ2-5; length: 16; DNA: TGTGCCAGCTCACCAGGGACGCGGGGTAGGAGAGAGACCCAGTACTTC; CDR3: CASSPGTRGRRETQYF
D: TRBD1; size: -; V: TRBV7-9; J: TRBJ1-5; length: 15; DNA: TGTGCCAGCAGCCCGGGACAGCCCCCCAATCAGCCCCAGCATTTT; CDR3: CASSPGQPPNQPQHF
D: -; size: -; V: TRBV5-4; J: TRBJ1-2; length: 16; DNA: TGTGCCAGCAGCTTGGCCGGAGGGAGGGGAGACTATGGCTACACCTTC; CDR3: CASSLAGGRGDYGYTF
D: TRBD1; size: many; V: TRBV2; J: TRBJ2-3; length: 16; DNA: TGTGCCAGCAGTGAGGGGCAGGACAGGGGGGCAGATACGCAGTATTTT; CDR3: CASSEGQDRGADTQYF
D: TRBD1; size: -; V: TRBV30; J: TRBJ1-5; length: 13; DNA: TGTGCCTCCGGACAGGGGTATGCTCAGCCCCAGCATTTT; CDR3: CASGQGYAQPQHF
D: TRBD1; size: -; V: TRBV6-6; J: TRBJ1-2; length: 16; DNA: TGTGCCAGCAGTTCCACTTTCGGACAGGGTTCACATGGCTACACCTTC; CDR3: CASSSTFGQGSHGYTF
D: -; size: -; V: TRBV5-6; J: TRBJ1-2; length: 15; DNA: TGTGCCAGCAGCCCCACCTGGAGTGCGAACTATGGCTACACCTTC; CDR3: CASSPTWSANYGYTF
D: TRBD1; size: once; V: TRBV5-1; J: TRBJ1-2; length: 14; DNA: TGCGCCAGCAGCTTGGGGGACAGCGGGTATGGCTACACCTTC; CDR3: CASSLGDSGYGYTF
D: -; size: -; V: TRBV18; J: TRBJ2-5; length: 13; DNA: TGTGCCAGCTCACAGGGGGACGCAGAGACCCAGTACTTC; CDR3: CASSQGDAETQYF
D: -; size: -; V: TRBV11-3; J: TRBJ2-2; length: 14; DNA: TGTGCCAGCAGCGCCAGGGGGAACACCGGGGAGCTGTTTTTT; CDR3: CASSARGNTGELFF
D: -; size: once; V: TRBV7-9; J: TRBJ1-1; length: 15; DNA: TGTGCCAGCAGCTTAGGTGAGGGTCGGGCCCCTGAAGCTTTCTTT; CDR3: CASSLGEGRAPEAFF
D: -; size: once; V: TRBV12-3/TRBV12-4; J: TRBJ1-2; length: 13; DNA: TGTGCCAGCGGATGGCGGGCTAACTATGGCTACACCTTC; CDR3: CASGWRANYGYTF
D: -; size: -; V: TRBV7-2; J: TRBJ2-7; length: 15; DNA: TGTGCCAGCAGCTTAGACCAAACTCGATCCTACGAGCAGTACTTC; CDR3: CASSLDQTRSYEQYF
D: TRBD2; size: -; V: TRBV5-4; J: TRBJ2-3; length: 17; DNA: TGTGCCAGCAGCTATCTGGGGACTAGCGTAAGCACAGATACGCAGTATTTT; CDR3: CASSYLGTSVSTDTQYF
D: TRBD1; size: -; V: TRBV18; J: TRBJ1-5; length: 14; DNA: TGTGCCAGCTCTCGGGGACAGGACCGGCAGCCCCAGCATTTT; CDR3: CASSRGQDRQPQHF
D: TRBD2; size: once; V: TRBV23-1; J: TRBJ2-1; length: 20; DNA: TGCGCCAGCAGTCAATCTTACAGGGTAACTAGCGGGGGGCCACGGAATGAGCAGTTCTTC; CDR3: CASSQSYRVTSGGPRNEQFF
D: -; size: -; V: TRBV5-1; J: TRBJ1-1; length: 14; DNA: TGCGCCAGCAGCTTTTTTAGGGGTGACACTGAAGCTTTCTTT; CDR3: CASSFFRGDTEAFF
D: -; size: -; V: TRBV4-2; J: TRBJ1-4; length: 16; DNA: TGTGCCAGCAGCCAAGGGCGCGCGGCGAGCGATGAAAAACTGTTTTTT; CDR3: CASSQGRAASDEKLFF
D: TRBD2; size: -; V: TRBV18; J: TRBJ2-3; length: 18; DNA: TGTGCCAGCTCATTCCTCCCACCCGCGGGAGGGCCGAGAGATACGCAGTATTTT; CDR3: CASSFLPPAGGPRDTQYF
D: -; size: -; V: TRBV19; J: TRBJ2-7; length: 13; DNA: TGTGCCAGTAGTATTCAGGGGTCCTACGAGCAGTACTTC; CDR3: CASSIQGSYEQYF
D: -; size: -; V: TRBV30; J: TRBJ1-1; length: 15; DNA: TGTGCCTGGAGGGTTGGGCCTTACATTTTCACTGAAGCTTTCTTT; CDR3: CAWRVGPYIFTEAFF
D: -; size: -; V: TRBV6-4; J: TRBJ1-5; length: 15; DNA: TGTGCCAGCAGTCAGAGGCCCCTTAGCAATCAGCCCCAGCATTTT; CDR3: CASSQRPLSNQPQHF
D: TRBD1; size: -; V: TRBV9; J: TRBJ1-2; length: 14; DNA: TGTGCCAGCAGCCCGGGGACAGGGATCTATGGCTACACCTTC; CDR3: CASSPGTGIYGYTF
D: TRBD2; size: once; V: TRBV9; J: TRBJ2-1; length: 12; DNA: TGTGCCAGCAGCGTTAGCGGGAGTGAGCAGTTCTTC; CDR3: CASSVSGSEQFF
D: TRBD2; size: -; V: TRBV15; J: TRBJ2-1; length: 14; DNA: TGTGCCACCAGCAGAGTTCTAGCGGGAAATGAGCAGTTCTTC; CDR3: CATSRVLAGNEQFF
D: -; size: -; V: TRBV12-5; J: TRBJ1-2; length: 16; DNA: TGTGCTAGTGGTTTGGCCTTTGGTAGGGGCGAAGATGGCTACACCTTC; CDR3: CASGLAFGRGEDGYTF
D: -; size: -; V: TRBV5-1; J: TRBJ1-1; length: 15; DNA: TGCGCCAGCAGACGTAGTCCATCAGGGAACACTGAAGCTTTCTTT; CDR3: CASRRSPSGNTEAFF
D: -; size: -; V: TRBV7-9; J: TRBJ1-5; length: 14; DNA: TGTGCCAGCAGCTCTTCGACAGGTCATCAGCCCCAGCATTTT; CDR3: CASSSSTGHQPQHF
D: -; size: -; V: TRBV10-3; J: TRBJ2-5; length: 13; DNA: TGTGCCACCGCCGCATTGAGCGTAGGGACCCAGTACTTC; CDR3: CATAALSVGTQYF
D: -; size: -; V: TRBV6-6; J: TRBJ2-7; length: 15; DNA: TGTGCCAGCAGTTACTCCGGGCGGGATAGCTACGAGCAGTACTTC; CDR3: CASSYSGRDSYEQYF
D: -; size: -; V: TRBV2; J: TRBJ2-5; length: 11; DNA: TGTGCCAGCAGTGTGGAAGGACAGACGAACTTC; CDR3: CASSVEGQTNF
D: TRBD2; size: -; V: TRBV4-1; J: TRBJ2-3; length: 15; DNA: TGCGCCAGCAGTTCGGGACTAGCGGGAGTAAATACGCAGTATTTT; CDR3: CASSSGLAGVNTQYF
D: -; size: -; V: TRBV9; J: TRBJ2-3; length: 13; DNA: TGTGCCAGCAACCGGGAGATCACAGATACGCAGTATTTT; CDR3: CASNREITDTQYF
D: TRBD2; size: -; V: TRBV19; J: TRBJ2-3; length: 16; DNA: TGTGCCAGTACCAAACTAGCGGGAGGAACCACAGATACGCAGTATTTT; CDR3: CASTKLAGGTTDTQYF
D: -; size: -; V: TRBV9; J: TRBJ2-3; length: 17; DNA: TGTGCCAGCAGCGCCCAGACTAGAGCTCTTGGGACAGATACGCAGTATTTT; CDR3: CASSAQTRALGTDTQYF
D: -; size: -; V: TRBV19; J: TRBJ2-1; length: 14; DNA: TGTGCCAGTAGTATAGGTCGATCTCGGAATGAGCAGTTCTTC; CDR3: CASSIGRSRNEQFF